This passage covers 28 T cell receptor beta chains from one sample sequenced in a study of beta chain features in type 1 diabetes. Of the isolated RNA, all was reverse transcribed, and so the sequenced material was expressed TCRB transcripts. TCRdb's copy holds only in-frame clones and misses some; the assay was immunoSEQ multiplex PCR. Of 850,000 to 900,000 clones detected, roughly 15% appear once; the ten largest clones hold about 0.025%. The sample consisted of naive CD4+ T cells from blood. The source is a woman between 18 and 29 years old in good health.

V gene TRBV7-2 combines with J gene TRBJ2-1; 7 bases are shared with TRBD2. Germline assignment: CDR1 SGHTA and CDR2 FQGNSA. This CDR3 has 15 residues. V lost 2 bases to trimming and J lost 9 bases; unmatched junction nucleotides: 10. The CDR3 spells CASSLREAGRGEQFF. In DNA, the CDR3 is TGTGCCAGCAGCTTACGGGAGGCGGGGCGAGGTGAGCAGTTCTTC.

This sequence joins TRBV7-2 and TRBJ2-7, with 9 positions matching TRBD2. Germline CDR1 SGHTA, CDR2 FQGNSA. This CDR3 spans 14 amino acids. V dropped 1 base and J dropped 6; count of bases not matched to a gene: 4. CDR3 residues: CASSLGLADPEQYF. The CDR3 coding sequence is TGTGCCAGCAGCTTAGGACTAGCGGATCCCGAGCAGTACTTC.

This chain links TRBV15 with TRBJ2-2; D uncertain. Deletions cut 8 bases from V and 4 bases from J, with 14 bases between. The CDR3 is 14 amino acids. Germline V CDR1 and CDR2: LNHNV, YYDKDF (reference sequence). For the CDR3, the DNA is TGTGCCACCTCTTCAGTAGGGTTCACCGGGGAGCTGTTTTTT. Its translation is CATSSVGFTGELFF. Looking up the rest from reference TRBV15 and TRBJ2-2 gives the full variable domain: DAMVIQNPRYQVTQFGKPVTLSCSQTLNHNVMYWYQQKSSQAPKLLFHYYDKDFNNEADTPDNFQSRRPNTSFCFLDIRSPGLGDTAMYLCATSSVGFTGELFFGEGSRLTVL.

This clone was seen a few times. The chain employs TRBV27 and TRBJ2-1; TRBD2 matches 10 bases. This CDR3 is 12 amino acids long. Trimming removed 4 bases from V and 12 bases from J; junction bases left unmatched: 3. CDR1 is MNHEY and CDR2 is SMNVEV in the germline V gene (reference sequence). The CDR3 nucleotides read TGTGCCAGCAGTTCACTAGCGGGATTGCAGTTCTTC. Protein sequence: CASSSLAGLQFF.

The chain carries TRBV7-2 and TRBJ2-1; 7 bases are a match to TRBD1. V trimming: 5 bases; J trimming: 3 bases; junction bases outside the gene matches: 7. This CDR3 spans 15 amino acids. CDR1 is SGHTA and CDR2 is FQGNSA in the germline V gene. In DNA form, the CDR3 reads TGTGCCAGCAGCACGACAGGGACCAACTACAATGAGCAGTTCTTC. Residues: CASSTTGTNYNEQFF.

This clone was observed a few times. This chain joins TRBV7-2 and TRBJ2-1; 7 positions agree with TRBD2. Germline trimming cut 1 base from V and 3 bases from J; bases unmatched to any gene: 6. Per germline, CDR1 SGHTA and CDR2 FQGNSA. The CDR3 sequence is 16 residues long. CDR3 coding DNA: TGTGCCAGCAGCTTAGGAGCCAGCGGGATCTACAATGAGCAGTTCTTC. As protein: CASSLGASGIYNEQFF.

The CDR3 coding sequence is TGTGCCAGCAGCCCGACTAGCTCCCAGACCCAGTACTTC. Protein product: CASSPTSSQTQYF. The V call is TRBV7-9, the J call TRBJ2-5, with 7 positions matching TRBD2. The junction had 6 bases not matched to a gene; V was cut back by 5 bases and J by 6 bases. Germline V gives CDR1 SEHNR, CDR2 FQNEAQ (reference sequence). The CDR3 has 13 residues.

This clone was found a few times. This chain connects TRBV7-3 to TRBJ2-1; perhaps TRBD2 as D (6 bases). The CDR3 totals 17 residues. Between the trimmed V and J ends, which lost 7 bases and 0 bases, there was a span of 19 bases. The germline gives CDR1 SGHTA, CDR2 FQGTGA. The CDR3 here is CASTLEGPEGSYNEQFF. CDR3 coding DNA: TGTGCCAGCACCTTGGAGGGGCCGGAAGGCTCCTACAATGAGCAGTTCTTC. The full variable domain, its missing parts supplied by reference TRBV7-3 and TRBJ2-1, is GAGVSQTPSNKVTEKGKYVELRCDPISGHTALYWYRQSLGQGPEFLIYFQGTGAADDSGLPNDRFFAVRPEGSVSTLKIQRTERGDSAVYLCASTLEGPEGSYNEQFFGPGTRLTVL.

The chain uses TRBV5-1 and TRBJ2-1; TRBD2 might be the D (6 bases). Per germline, CDR1 SGHRS and CDR2 YFSETQ. The CDR3 spans 16 residues. V shed 2 bases and J shed 5 bases, with 17 bases lying between them. CDR3 sequence reads: CASSLQRGRTNNEQFF. As DNA, the CDR3 is TGCGCCAGCAGCTTACAGCGAGGGAGGACAAACAATGAGCAGTTCTTC.

This clone was seen a few times. The sample holds other DNA sequences that translate to the same CDR3. The V and J genes are TRBV20-1 and TRBJ2-7; D uncertain. Trimming removed 0 bases from V and 4 bases from J, with 4 bases in between. The germline CDR1 and CDR2 sequences are DFQATT and SNEGSKA (reference sequence). The CDR3 covers 11 residues. The CDR3: CSARESYEQYF. CDR3 bases: TGCAGTGCTAGAGAGTCTTACGAGCAGTACTTC.

This clone was recorded a few times. CDR3 in DNA: TGTGCCAGCAGCGTAGAAGCGCGCTCCTACAATGAGCAGTTCTTC. Translation: CASSVEARSYNEQFF. The chain has TRBV9 and TRBJ2-1; D remains ambiguous. Deletions cut 0 bases from V and 0 bases from J, with 7 bases between. This CDR3 contains 15 residues. The germline V gene encodes CDR1 SGDLS and CDR2 YYNGEE.

This clone showed up just a few times. The chain has TRBV7-9 and TRBJ2-3; 7 bases are shared with TRBD2. With V trimmed by 3 bases and J by 2 bases, 5 bases remained unmatched. The germline CDR1 and CDR2 sequences are SEHNR and FQNEAQ (reference sequence). The CDR3 length is 15 residues. The CDR3 region has the DNA TGTGCCAGCAGCTTCGGGCTAGCGGCCACAGATACGCAGTATTTT. Residues: CASSFGLAATDTQYF.

This clone was counted between two and nine times. This chain connects TRBV18 to TRBJ2-2; D not certain. The V end was cut by 2 bases, the J end by 0 bases, with 7 bases between. The CDR3 has 15 amino acids. Germline CDR1 KGHSH, CDR2 LQKENI. DNA of the CDR3: TGTGCCAGCTCACCAGAACGGGCGAACACCGGGGAGCTGTTTTTT. This sequence encodes CASSPERANTGELFF.

The chain combines TRBV9 with TRBJ2-3, with D perhaps matching TRBD2 (5 bases). Per germline, CDR1 SGDLS and CDR2 YYNGEE. The CDR3 is 16 residues long. The V end was cut by 3 bases, the J end by 1 base, with 15 bases between. The CDR3 reads CASSASLMGGTDTQYF. For the CDR3, the DNA is TGTGCCAGCAGCGCCTCTCTGATGGGAGGCACAGATACGCAGTATTTT.

This clone was seen more than once but under ten times. This chain links TRBV7-9 with TRBJ2-2, with D possibly being TRBD2 (6 bases). The ends were cut back, 1 base at V and 5 bases at J, with 17 bases in the middle. CDR1 and CDR2 (germline): SEHNR, FQNEAQ (reference sequence). The CDR3 has 17 residues. The CDR3 protein is CASSLGRPEGGTGELFF. For the CDR3, the DNA is TGTGCCAGCAGCTTAGGTCGCCCAGAGGGAGGAACCGGGGAGCTGTTTTTT.

This rearrangement joins TRBV4-1 to TRBJ2-7; TRBD1 aligns across 8 bases. Germline CDR1 is MGHRA and CDR2 is YSYEKL. This CDR3 spans 17 amino acids. Trimming removed 4 bases from V and 4 bases from J; junction bases left unmatched: 15. The CDR3 loop reads CASSLRGQGQGGYEQYF. In nucleotides, the CDR3 is TGCGCCAGCAGCCTAAGGGGACAAGGACAGGGCGGTTACGAGCAGTACTTC.

A word on this clone: This may come from a read error, since a much larger clone is one base off. V and J are TRBV6-6 and TRBJ2-2; D is ambiguous. V was pared by 5 bases and J by 1 base, with 2 bases between. Germline V gene sequence: CDR1 MNHNY, CDR2 SVGAGI (reference sequence). There are 12 residues in the CDR3. The CDR3 coding sequence is TGTGCCAGCAGTCTGAACACCGGGGAGCTGTTTTTT. As protein: CASSLNTGELFF.

This clone showed up just a few times. This chain joins TRBV6-5 and TRBJ2-5; possibly TRBD1 for D (6 bases). V lost 6 bases and J 1 base, leaving 12 bases between the germline ends. CDR3 size: 14 residues. CDR1 and CDR2 (germline): MNHEY, SVGAGI. The CDR3 sequence: CASSFNRVQETQYF. Written as DNA, the CDR3 is TGTGCCAGCAGCTTCAACAGGGTCCAAGAGACCCAGTACTTC.

The rearrangement joins TRBV2 to TRBJ2-4, with D uncertain. This CDR3 is 16 amino acids long. Trimming pared 7 bases from V and 1 base from J, leaving 17 bases between. CDR1 and CDR2 from the germline V gene are SNHLY and FYNNEI. The CDR3 sequence is CASTNSRISAKNIQYF. CDR3 DNA sequence: TGTGCCAGCACCAACTCGCGAATATCGGCCAAAAACATTCAGTACTTC.

This clone was seen only a few times. This chain uses TRBV10-3 with TRBJ1-1; 8 bases align to TRBD1. The CDR3 totals 15 residues. Germline V gives CDR1 ENHRY, CDR2 SYGVKD. J was trimmed by 0 bases and V by 2 bases; bases with no gene match: 2. CDR3 region: CAISEAGQVNTEAFF. The CDR3 DNA is TGTGCCATCAGTGAGGCGGGACAGGTGAACACTGAAGCTTTCTTT.

The chain carries TRBV6-5 and TRBJ1-1; 7 nucleotides match TRBD1. The germline V gene encodes CDR1 MNHEY and CDR2 SVGAGI. This CDR3 is 15 amino acids long. After removal of 0 bases from V and 11 bases from J, the junction contained 12 bases not matched to a gene. The CDR3 region has the DNA TGTGCCAGCAGTTACTCAAGGACAGGCCTGATTGGCGCTTTCTTT. This translates into CASSYSRTGLIGAFF.

This clone was picked up a small number of times. This chain uses TRBV6-5 with TRBJ2-5, with 9 bases fitting TRBD2. V trimming: 3 bases; J trimming: 1 base; junction bases outside the gene matches: 6. The CDR3 contains 16 residues. Germline V gene data show CDR1 as MNHEY and CDR2 as SVGAGI. The CDR3 loop is CASSYGPAGGQETQYF. In nucleotides, the CDR3 is TGTGCCAGCAGTTATGGCCCAGCGGGGGGCCAAGAGACCCAGTACTTC.

This chain connects TRBV28 to TRBJ2-5; D remains unclear. This CDR3 has 13 amino acids. V was cut by 6 bases and J by 5 bases, with 13 bases left in between. Per germline, CDR1 MDHEN and CDR2 SYDVKM. The CDR3 coding sequence is TGTGCCAGCAGCTTAGGGTCTGTTGAGACCCAGTACTTC. This codes for CASSLGSVETQYF. Based on the CDR3 plus reference TRBV28 and TRBJ2-5, the full variable domain is DVKVTQSSRYLVKRTGEKVFLECVQDMDHENMFWYRQDPGLGLRLIYFSYDVKMKEKGDIPEGYSVSREKKERFSLILESASTNQTSMYLCASSLGSVETQYFGPGTRLLVL.

The genes are TRBV5-1 and TRBJ2-5; D gene ambiguous. The CDR3 covers 15 residues. The germline V gene has CDR1 SGHRS and CDR2 YFSETQ. The V end was cut by 4 bases, the J end by 5 bases, with 18 bases between. CDR3 sequence: CASSAQGFSLETQYF. The CDR3 nucleotides read TGCGCCAGCAGCGCCCAAGGGTTCTCTTTGGAGACCCAGTACTTC. Complete variable domain (other parts from reference TRBV5-1 and TRBJ2-5): KAGVTQTPRYLIKTRGQQVTLSCSPISGHRSVSWYQQTPGQGLQFLFEYFSETQRNKGNFPGRFSGRQFSNSRSEMNVSTLELGDSALYLCASSAQGFSLETQYFGPGTRLLVL.

J is TRBJ1-4 and V is TRBV5-4, with D perhaps TRBD1 (5 bases). Trimming stripped 3 bases from V and 0 bases from J, with 12 bases between. This CDR3 is 16 amino acids long. CDR1 and CDR2 from the germline V gene are SGHNT and YYREEE (reference sequence). CDR3 nucleotides: TGTGCCAGCAGCTCGGGACCGGCAACAACTAATGAAAAACTGTTTTTT. Protein: CASSSGPATTNEKLFF.

The chain employs TRBV21-1 and TRBJ2-7; TRBD1 was called by the table and not checked on the DNA. TRBV21-1 corresponds to a pseudogene. This CDR3 contains 13 residues. The DNA for the CDR3 is TGTGCCAGCAGCAAAATCCAGGGCTACGAGCAGTACTTC. Translated, it gives CASSKIQGYEQYF.

The chain uses TRBV4-3 and TRBJ2-7; D is ambiguous. The J call may not be correct, given that the DNA end is closer to TRBJ2-1. The CDR3 length is 13 residues. From germline, CDR1 is LGHNA and CDR2 YSLEER. The CDR3 DNA sequence: TGCGCCAGCAGCCAATTTTCTTCGCATGAGCAGTTCTTC. Its protein is CASSQFSSHEQFF.

This clone was picked up many times. Other DNA sequences in this sample translate to the same CDR3. In DNA, the CDR3 is TGTGCCAGCTCACCACCTAGCACAGATACGCAGTATTTT. It specifies CASSPPSTDTQYF. The J gene is TRBJ2-3, the V gene TRBV18; no definite D call. Trimming cost V 0 bases and J 0 bases, with 1 base left between them. The V gene's germline CDR1 is KGHSH and CDR2 LQKENI. The CDR3 sequence is 13 residues long.